This TCR beta chain was sequenced in a study of PD-1 blockade in classical Hodgkin lymphoma (TCRdb year 2020). Describing the broader study: Nivolumab dosing was 3 mg/kg intravenously every 2 weeks, continuing until either disease progression or unacceptable toxicity. The study used TCR beta sequencing and CyTOF to define a peripheral blood immune signature of response to PD-1 blockade in classical Hodgkin lymphoma. Broad study findings and their caveats: A significant rise by C4D1 was seen in CD4+ but not CD8+ TCR diversity (p=0.0027 vs p=0.16), with the rise being most apparent in complete responders (p=0.02). Trial patients achieving complete response had baseline diversity similar to newly diagnosed patients, whereas partial responders and progressors had significantly lower diversity. Baseline TCR diversity was reported to be lower in newly diagnosed patients than in healthy donors and to be lower still in relapsed/refractory patients. Only a single clinical trial cohort was studied, and what caused the repertoire differences, possibly disease activity or prior therapy, remained undefined. Diversity was lower in patients who began nivolumab less than 1 year after ASCT, so these patients were left out of later analyses to avoid confounding by immune reconstitution.

The time point label for this specimen denotes: cycle 2 day 1 (C2D1) of nivolumab. Every trial patient had relapsed after autologous stem cell transplantation, and cohorts A, B and C differed in prior brentuximab vedotin exposure. The trial cohort comprised a few dozen patients with relapsed/refractory classical Hodgkin lymphoma whose best overall responses were complete response, partial response or progressive disease. Single-agent nivolumab was administered to trial patients in the multi-cohort phase II CheckMate 205 trial. An independent review committee assessed best overall response by applying the 2007 International Working Group response criteria. PBMCs from the trial were collected at three points: immediately before nivolumab initiation (C1D1), and during therapy at cycle 2 day 1 and cycle 4 day 1. Peripheral blood was collected in 8 mL Vacutainer Cell Preparation Tubes, from which PBMCs were isolated by centrifugation and then cryopreserved.

To note about this clone: It lacks a known antigen. Per-nucleotide qualities are absent, and no much larger clonotype sits a single base away.

The junction shows trimming of 7 bases on V and 2 bases on J, and the gene matches do not reach 4 bases of it. The germline V gene yields SGHAT for CDR1 and FQNNGV for CDR2. The CDR3 measures 15 amino acids from cysteine to phenylalanine. Only CDR3 DNA remains: 45 bases, in frame from the first base. The Qiagen DNeasy kit was used to extract genomic DNA from unsorted PBMCs and from the negatively selected CD4+ and CD8+ fractions. Using primers that anneal to V and J segments, immunoSEQ multiplex PCR amplified the TCR beta CDR3 regions. Amplification bias was minimized using a synthetic immune receptor repertoire, and residual bias was removed computationally after sequencing. The study's own analysis went as follows. Custom Python scripts were used to quantify repertoire diversity as the Shannon entropy index. The unsorted, CD4+ and CD8+ repertoires were each analyzed separately, with the exception of combined analyses, where CD4+ and CD8+ sequences were merged in silico. Clonal expansion was defined as a frequency increase of at least 2-fold after treatment compared with C1D1, and clones undetected at baseline were assigned a pseudocount of 0.5. Singleton clones were defined as clones with 0 or 1 copy at C1D1, and non-singleton clones were defined as clones with 2 or more copies. Clones expanded in unsorted samples were labelled as CD4+, CD8+ or unknown by matching protein sequences in sorted samples from the same patient. Wilcoxon tests on paired samples were used to test changes in diversity from C1D1 to C4D1. Entries here come from immuneACCESS through TCRdb and include only in-frame sequences with V and J called. Some clones fail to appear in such tables; in the studies checked, an unresolved V gene covers under half of the shortfall, and the cause of the remainder is unknown. V and J calls and clone size come straight from that table; D and trimming were deduced from the DNA. For this sample there are 75,000 to 100,000 clones; roughly 76% appear just once. Approximately 15% of the sample goes to the ten largest clones.

The sample was peripheral blood mononuclear cells (PBMCs), taken before the second cycle of nivolumab. The receptor was derived from a human donor with classical Hodgkin lymphoma. The chain is encoded by TRBV11-2 joined to TRBJ2-2; 10 of the junction bases match TRBD1. The CDR3 amino acid sequence is: CASTWTGGNTGELFF. In nucleotide form, the sequence is TGTGCCAGCACCTGGACAGGGGGAAACACCGGGGAGCTGTTTTTT.